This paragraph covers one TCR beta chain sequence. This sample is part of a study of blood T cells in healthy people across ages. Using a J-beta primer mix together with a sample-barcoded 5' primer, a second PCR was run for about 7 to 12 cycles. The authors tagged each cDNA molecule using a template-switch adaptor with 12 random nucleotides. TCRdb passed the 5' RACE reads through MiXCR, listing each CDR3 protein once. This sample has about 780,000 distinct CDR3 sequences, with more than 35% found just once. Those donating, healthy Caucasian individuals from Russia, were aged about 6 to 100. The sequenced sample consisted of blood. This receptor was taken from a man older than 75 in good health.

The CDR3 DNA follows: TGTGCCAGCAGTTTAGCTAGGACGGGAGAGCAGTTCTTC. It encodes CASSLARTGEQFF. The V gene is TRBV12-3 or TRBV12-4, the J gene TRBJ2-1; D might be TRBD2 (5 bases). This CDR3 is 13 amino acids long. Trimming stripped 0 bases from V and 10 bases from J, with 10 bases between.